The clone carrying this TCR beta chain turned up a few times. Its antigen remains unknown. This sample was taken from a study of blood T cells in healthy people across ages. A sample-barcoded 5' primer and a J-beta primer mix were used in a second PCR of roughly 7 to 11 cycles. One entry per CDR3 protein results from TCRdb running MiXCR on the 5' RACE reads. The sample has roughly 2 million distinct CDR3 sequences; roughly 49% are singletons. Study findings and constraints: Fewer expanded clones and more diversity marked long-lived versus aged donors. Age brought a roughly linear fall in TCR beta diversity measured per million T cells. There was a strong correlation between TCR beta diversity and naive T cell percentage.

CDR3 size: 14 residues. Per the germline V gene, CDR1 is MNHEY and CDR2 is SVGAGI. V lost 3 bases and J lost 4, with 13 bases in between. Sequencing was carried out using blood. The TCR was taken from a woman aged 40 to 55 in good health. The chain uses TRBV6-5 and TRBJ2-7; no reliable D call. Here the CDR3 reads CASSYMGRAYEQYF. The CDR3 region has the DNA TGTGCCAGCAGTTATATGGGAAGGGCTTACGAGCAGTACTTC.